The 7 T cell receptor beta chains reported below all come from one sample, sequenced in a study of chemoradiotherapy in HPV16-positive cancers. The table came from immunoSEQ multiplex PCR; TCRdb's copy has only in-frame clones and leaves some out. The repertoire holds some 28,000 clones, with 84% as singletons. Source: blood, taken from a patient who underwent chemoradiotherapy. These receptors all come from a human donor with HPV-associated anogenital cancer.

V and J are TRBV29-1 and TRBJ1-3; unclear D gene. Germline V gene lookup returns CDR1 SQVTM and CDR2 ANQGSEA. This CDR3 spans 14 amino acids. Trimming took off 4 bases at V and 0 bases at J, with 10 bases between the two ends. The CDR3 bases are TGCAGCGTTGTTGAGTATTCCTCTGGAAACACCATATATTTT. This gives the protein CSVVEYSSGNTIYF.

The count of this clone is one. The chain couples TRBV6-1 to TRBJ2-2; no definite D call. The CDR3 consists of 14 residues. The V gene's germline CDR1 is MNHNS and CDR2 SASEGT. V lost 2 bases, J lost 2 bases, and 6 bases lay in between. CDR3 nucleotides: TGTGCCAGCAGTGAAACTGAAAACACCGGGGAGCTGTTTTTT. Protein product: CASSETENTGELFF.

CDR3: CASSLRGNSPLHF. CDR3 nucleotide sequence: TGTGCCAGCAGCTTACGGGGGAATTCACCCCTCCACTTT. The chain is built from TRBV5-5 and TRBJ1-6; the D gene is possibly TRBD1 (5 bases). The germline V gene encodes CDR1 SGHKS and CDR2 YYEKEE (reference sequence). This CDR3 contains 13 residues. Trimming took 2 bases from V and 7 from J, leaving 7 bases between them.

This chain connects TRBV5-1 to TRBJ2-2, with 9 bases that match TRBD1. V shed 0 bases, J shed 5 bases, and the junction held 2 bases outside the gene matches. The CDR3 is 15 amino acids. Germline V lookup: CDR1 SGHRS, CDR2 YFSETQ. The CDR3 reads CASSLGDRETGELFF. CDR3 sequence (DNA): TGCGCCAGCAGCTTGGGGGACAGGGAAACCGGGGAGCTGTTTTTT.

The chain employs TRBV19 and TRBJ1-2, with D hard to call. The germline CDR1 and CDR2 sequences are LNHDA and SQIVND (reference sequence). V lost 0 bases, J lost 4 bases, and 12 bases lay in between. CDR3 size: 15 residues. The CDR3 protein is CASSIDPASSYGYTF. CDR3 nucleotide sequence: TGTGCCAGTAGTATAGACCCGGCCAGTTCCTATGGCTACACCTTC.

This chain links TRBV20-1 with TRBJ1-2; possible D gene TRBD1, 5 bases. This CDR3 comprises 11 residues. Germline CDR1 is DFQATT and CDR2 is SNEGSKA (reference sequence). The CDR3 DNA reads TGCGCAGGGTCGGGGTTGTATGGCTACACCTTC. The encoded protein is CAGSGLYGYTF.

This chain joins TRBV5-1 and TRBJ2-5, with TRBD2 matching 8 bases. The V gene's germline CDR1 is SGHRS and CDR2 YFSETQ. CDR3 length: 14 amino acids. With 0 bases clipped from V and 7 bases from J, the junction kept 5 bases outside the gene matches. The CDR3 loop is CASSLVWLAGTQYF. In nucleotides, the CDR3 is TGCGCCAGCAGCTTGGTCTGGCTAGCGGGGACCCAGTACTTC. The variable domain in full, with the rest retrieved from reference TRBV5-1 and TRBJ2-5, is KAGVTQTPRYLIKTRGQQVTLSCSPISGHRSVSWYQQTPGQGLQFLFEYFSETQRNKGNFPGRFSGRQFSNSRSEMNVSTLELGDSALYLCASSLVWLAGTQYFGPGTRLLVL.